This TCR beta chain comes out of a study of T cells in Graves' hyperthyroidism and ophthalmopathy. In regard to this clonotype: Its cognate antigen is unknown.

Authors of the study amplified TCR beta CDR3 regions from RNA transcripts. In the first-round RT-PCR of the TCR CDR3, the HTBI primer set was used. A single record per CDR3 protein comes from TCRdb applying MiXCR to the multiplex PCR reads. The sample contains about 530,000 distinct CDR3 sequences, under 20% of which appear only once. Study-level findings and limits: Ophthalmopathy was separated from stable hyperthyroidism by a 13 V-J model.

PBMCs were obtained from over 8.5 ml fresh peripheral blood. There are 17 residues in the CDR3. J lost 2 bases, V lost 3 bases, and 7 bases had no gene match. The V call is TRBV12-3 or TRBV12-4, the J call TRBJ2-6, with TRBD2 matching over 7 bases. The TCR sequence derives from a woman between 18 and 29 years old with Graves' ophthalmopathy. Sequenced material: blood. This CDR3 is CASSFGAGVTGANVLTF. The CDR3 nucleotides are TGTGCCAGCAGTTTTGGGGCGGGAGTAACTGGGGCCAACGTCCTGACTTTC.